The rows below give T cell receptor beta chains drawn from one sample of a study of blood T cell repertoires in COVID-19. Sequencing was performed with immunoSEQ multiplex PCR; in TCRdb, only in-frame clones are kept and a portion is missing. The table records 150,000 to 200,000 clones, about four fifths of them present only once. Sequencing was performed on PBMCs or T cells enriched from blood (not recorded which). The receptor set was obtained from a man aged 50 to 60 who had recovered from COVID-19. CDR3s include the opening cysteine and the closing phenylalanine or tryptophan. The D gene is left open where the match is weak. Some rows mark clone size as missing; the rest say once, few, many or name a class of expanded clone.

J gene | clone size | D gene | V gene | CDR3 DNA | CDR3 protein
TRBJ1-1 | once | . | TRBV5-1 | TGCGCCAGCAGCTCGCAGGGGTGGAACACTGAAGCTTTCTTT | CASSSQGWNTEAFF
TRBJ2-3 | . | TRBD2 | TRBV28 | TGTGCCAGCCATGCGGCTAGCGGGACAAATACGCAGTATTTT | CASHAASGTNTQYF
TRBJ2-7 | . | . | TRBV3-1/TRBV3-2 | TGTGCCAGCAGCCGGTTACAGGGCTACGAGCAGTACTTC | CASSRLQGYEQYF
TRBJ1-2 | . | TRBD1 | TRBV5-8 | TGTGCCAGCAGTAGGACAGGCCACTATGGCTACACCTTC | CASSRTGHYGYTF
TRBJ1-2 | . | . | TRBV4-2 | TGTGCCAGCAGCCAAGGGTTGAAAACAGGGAGTAGGAACTATGGCTACACCTTC | CASSQGLKTGSRNYGYTF
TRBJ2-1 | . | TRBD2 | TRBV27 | TGTGCCAGCAGTTCCTCCTCTAGCGGGATTTTTCATGAGCAGTTCTTC | CASSSSSSGIFHEQFF
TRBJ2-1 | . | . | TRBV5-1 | TGCGCCAGCCTAAGTGCCCCGAGCTCCTACAATGAGCAGTTCTTC | CASLSAPSSYNEQFF
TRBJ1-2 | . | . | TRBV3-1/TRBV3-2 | TGTGCCAGCAGCCAAGGGGCTGGTAAGGGGCGCGGAGGCTACACCTTC | CASSQGAGKGRGGYTF
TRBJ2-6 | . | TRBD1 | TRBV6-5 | TGTGCCAGCAGACGACAGGGCTCTGGGGCCAACGTCCTGACTTTC | CASRRQGSGANVLTF
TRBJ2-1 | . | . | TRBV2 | TGTGCCAGTATAGACCCTCAGCCAGGGAATGAGCAGTTCTTC | CASIDPQPGNEQFF
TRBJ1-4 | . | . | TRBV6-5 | TGTGCCAGCCGAAAGGACGGGGTAATTGGAGAAAAACTGTTTTTT | CASRKDGVIGEKLFF
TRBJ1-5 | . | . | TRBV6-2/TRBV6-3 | TGTGCCAGCAGCCAACCAGGGGTTGGCAATCAGCCCCAGCATTTT | CASSQPGVGNQPQHF
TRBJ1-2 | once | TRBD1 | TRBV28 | TGTGCCAGCGGAGGCGCTTGGGACAGGGAATATGGCTACACCTTC | CASGGAWDREYGYTF